One and the same sample provided the 20 T cell receptor beta chains below, sequenced in a study of blood T cell repertoires in COVID-19. Clones were sequenced by immunoSEQ multiplex PCR, and TCRdb holds only the in-frame ones, with some missing. The sample shows 9,000 to 15,000 clones, 82% of them seen only once. Sequenced material: peripheral blood. These receptors were obtained from a human donor in a cohort sampled during active COVID-19.

The chain joins TRBV12-5 to TRBJ2-7; 9 bases align to TRBD1. Germline-derived CDR1 and CDR2 are LGHNT and FRNRAP. V shed 2 bases, J shed 1 base, and the junction held 3 bases outside the gene matches. The CDR3 loop spans 15 amino acids. CDR3 region: CASGLSGTGSYEQYF. Written as DNA, the CDR3 is TGTGCTAGTGGTTTGTCTGGGACAGGGTCCTACGAGCAGTACTTC. The full variable domain, its missing parts supplied by reference TRBV12-5 and TRBJ2-7, is DARVTQTPRHKVTEMGQEVTMRCQPILGHNTVFWYRQTMMQGLELLAYFRNRAPLDDSGMPKDRFSAEMPDATLATLKIQPSEPRDSAVYFCASGLSGTGSYEQYFGPGTRLTVT.

The chain is built from TRBV2 and TRBJ2-7; 7 bases are a match to TRBD1. With 7 bases clipped from V and 0 bases from J, the junction kept 6 bases outside the gene matches. This CDR3 has 14 residues. CDR1 and CDR2 (germline): SNHLY, FYNNEI. The CDR3 reads CASTRTGGSYEQYF. The DNA of the CDR3 is TGTGCCAGCACCAGGACAGGAGGCTCCTACGAGCAGTACTTC.

The rearrangement uses TRBV5-1 and TRBJ1-6; 10 nucleotides line up with TRBD1. The CDR3 consists of 15 residues. Per the germline V gene, CDR1 is SGHRS and CDR2 is YFSETQ. V lost 4 bases, J lost 7 bases, and 5 bases stayed unmatched. Here the CDR3 DNA reads TGCGCCAGCAGCCCTAGGGACAGGGGAAATTCACCCCTCCACTTT. This translates into CASSPRDRGNSPLHF.

This clone was seen only a few times. This chain connects TRBV10-3 to TRBJ2-3; D may be TRBD1 (6 bases). CDR1 and CDR2 from the germline V gene are ENHRY and SYGVKD. The CDR3 totals 14 residues. Trimming removed 6 bases at V and 8 bases at J, with 18 bases between. The CDR3 sequence is CAIRSLLTGSTQYF. In nucleotides, the CDR3 is TGTGCCATCAGGAGCCTTTTAACAGGGAGTACGCAGTATTTT.

This clone was seen only a few times. The V gene is TRBV3-1 (or the pseudogene TRBV3-2), the J gene TRBJ2-2; a weak D match, TRBD1 (6 bases). Trimming removed 0 bases at V and 7 bases at J, with 9 bases between. Germline loops: CDR1 LGHDT, CDR2 YNNKEL (reference sequence). This CDR3 is built from 14 residues. CDR3 in amino acids: CASSQDIRGGELFF. The CDR3 DNA reads as TGTGCCAGCAGCCAAGATATCAGGGGCGGGGAGCTGTTTTTT.

The chain has TRBV6-2 or TRBV6-3 and TRBJ1-5; 7 nucleotides agree with TRBD1. The J segment lost 7 bases and the V segment lost 0 bases, leaving 3 bases of the junction unmatched. CDR3 size: 14 residues. Germline lookup yields CDR1 MNHEY and CDR2 SVGEGT. This chain's CDR3 is CASSYSTGRQPQHF. In DNA form, the CDR3 reads TGTGCCAGCAGTTACTCGACAGGGAGACAGCCCCAGCATTTT.

This clone was found a few times. The chain has TRBV5-6 and TRBJ1-6; D is possibly TRBD1 (5 bases). The CDR3 has 13 residues. CDR1 and CDR2 from the germline V gene are SGHDT and YYEEEE. This CDR3 reads CRIRGRGDSPLHF. DNA for the CDR3: TGTAGGATTAGAGGGCGGGGCGATTCACCCCTCCACTTT.

The chain combines TRBV18 with TRBJ2-5; 10 bases are a match to TRBD2. This CDR3 comprises 15 residues. Trimming took 3 bases from V and 3 from J; bases not matched to a gene: 4. Germline-derived CDR1 and CDR2 are KGHSH and LQKENI. The CDR3 region has the DNA TGTGCCAGCTCACCGGTGCTAGCGGGGGAAGAGACCCAGTACTTC. Protein sequence: CASSPVLAGEETQYF.

The gene calls are TRBV5-5 and TRBJ2-2, with D tentatively TRBD2 (6 bases). The V gene's germline CDR1 is SGHKS and CDR2 YYEKEE (reference sequence). The CDR3 totals 14 residues. V was trimmed by 4 bases and J by 8 bases, leaving 15 bases between them. CDR3 protein: CASSRGTAGGELFF. The CDR3 DNA sequence: TGTGCCAGCAGCCGCGGGACGGCAGGGGGGGAGCTGTTTTTT.

The CDR3 is CATNEGTGRTDTQYF. In nucleotides, the CDR3 is TGTGCCACAAACGAAGGGACAGGGCGGACAGATACGCAGTATTTT. The chain carries TRBV24-1 and TRBJ2-3; 9 bases are a match to TRBD1. The V gene end was trimmed by 10 bases and the J gene end by 3 bases; junction bases not matched to a gene: 10. This CDR3 spans 15 amino acids. Germline V gives CDR1 KGHDR, CDR2 SFDVKD.

This rearrangement joins TRBV3-1 (or the pseudogene TRBV3-2) to TRBJ1-2; a possible D gene is TRBD1 (6 bases). This CDR3 is 14 amino acids long. Germline V gene data show CDR1 as LGHDT and CDR2 as YNNKEL (reference sequence). V was shortened by 4 bases and J by 7 bases, with 16 bases between the two germline ends. The CDR3 coding sequence is TGTGCCAGCAGCCCGGTGGGACAAAGCTCTGGCTACACCTTC. Residues: CASSPVGQSSGYTF.

The gene calls are TRBV7-3 and TRBJ2-2, with 10 nucleotides matching TRBD2. The length of the CDR3 is 15 residues. CDR1 and CDR2 (germline): SGHTA, FQGTGA. V gave up 5 bases and J gave up 6 bases; unmatched junction bases: 6. The CDR3 is CASSPQRGGPGELFF. CDR3 nucleotide sequence: TGTGCCAGCAGCCCCCAGCGGGGGGGGCCCGGGGAGCTGTTTTTT. Variable domain in full (rest from reference TRBV7-3 and TRBJ2-2): GAGVSQTPSNKVTEKGKYVELRCDPISGHTALYWYRQSLGQGPEFLIYFQGTGAADDSGLPNDRFFAVRPEGSVSTLKIQRTERGDSAVYLCASSPQRGGPGELFFGEGSRLTVL.

The CDR3 spells CASSRFRGREKLFF. Written as DNA, the CDR3 is TGTGCCAGCTCGCGTTTCAGGGGGCGAGAAAAACTGTTTTTT. This rearrangement joins TRBV2 to TRBJ1-4, with 8 nucleotides matching TRBD1. The germline CDR1 and CDR2 sequences are SNHLY and FYNNEI. The ends lost 8 bases at V and 8 bases at J; junction bases unmatched: 10. The CDR3 is 14 residues long.

CDR3 in DNA: TGTGCCTGGCTCTCAAAGGAGGTAGGGGGGGATCAGCCCCAGCATTTT. Amino acids: CAWLSKEVGGDQPQHF. This chain links TRBV30 with TRBJ1-5; possible D gene TRBD1, 6 bases. The CDR3 contains 16 residues. Trimming pared 5 bases from V and 5 bases from J, leaving 22 bases between. Germline V CDR1 and CDR2: GTSNPN, SVGIG (reference sequence).

The chain combines TRBV2 with TRBJ2-1; possibly TRBD2 for D (6 bases). Trimming took off 3 bases at V and 16 bases at J, with 16 bases between the two ends. Germline CDR1 is SNHLY and CDR2 is FYNNEI. CDR3 length equals 12 residues. The CDR3 loop is CASSDPGGFRFF. The CDR3 region has the DNA TGTGCCAGCAGTGACCCCGGGGGTTTTCGATTCTTC.

This clone showed up just once. The chain uses TRBV5-4 and TRBJ2-2; 13 nucleotides line up with TRBD2. The CDR3 is 16 amino acids. Germline loops: CDR1 SGHNT, CDR2 YYREEE (reference sequence). V was pared by 4 bases and J by 2 bases, with 2 bases of the junction left unmatched. DNA of the CDR3: TGTGCCAGCAGCACGGGACTAGCGGGAAACACCGGGGAGCTGTTTTTT. Translating it yields CASSTGLAGNTGELFF. The complete variable domain, with remaining parts taken from reference TRBV5-4 and TRBJ2-2, reads ETGVTQSPTHLIKTRGQQVTLRCSSQSGHNTVSWYQQALGQGPQFIFQYYREEENGRGNFPPRFSGLQFPNYSSELNVNALELDDSALYLCASSTGLAGNTGELFFGEGSRLTVL.

The chain recombines TRBV9 with TRBJ2-5; possible D gene TRBD1, 6 bases. The V end was cut by 3 bases, the J end by 5 bases, with 20 bases between. CDR1 is SGDLS, CDR2 YYNGEE, per germline. This CDR3 is built from 16 residues. CDR3 nucleotides: TGTGCCAGCAGCGCATTAACATCAGGGGTAGGCGAGACCCAGTACTTC. It specifies CASSALTSGVGETQYF. Drawing the rest from reference TRBV9 and TRBJ2-5, the complete variable domain is DSGVTQTPKHLITATGQRVTLRCSPRSGDLSVYWYQQSLDQGLQFLIQYYNGEERAKGNILERFSAQQFPDLHSELNLSSLELGDSALYFCASSALTSGVGETQYFGPGTRLLVL.

The chain has TRBV18 and TRBJ2-3; the D is unclear. CDR1 and CDR2 from the germline V gene are KGHSH and LQKENI. This CDR3 has 15 amino acids. V was trimmed by 2 bases and J by 0 bases, leaving 9 bases between them. CDR3 coding DNA: TGTGCCAGCTCACCAATCGGCGGCAGCACAGATACGCAGTATTTT. It yields the protein CASSPIGGSTDTQYF.

The J gene is TRBJ1-4, the V gene TRBV29-1, with D perhaps matching TRBD1 (5 bases). This CDR3 spans 11 amino acids. The germline V gene has CDR1 SQVTM and CDR2 ANQGSEA. Trimming stripped 6 bases from V and 7 bases from J, with 9 bases between. CDR3 amino acids: CSVRTGEKLFF. The DNA for the CDR3 is TGCAGCGTGCGAACAGGTGAAAAACTGTTTTTT.

This clone was seen more than once but under ten times. Written as DNA, the CDR3 is TGTGCCAGCAGCTTAGGGGGGGCATCCAATGAGCAGTTCTTC. Protein sequence: CASSLGGASNEQFF. The chain combines TRBV7-3 with TRBJ2-1; D might be TRBD2 (7 bases). The germline V gene encodes CDR1 SGHTA and CDR2 FQGTGA. V lost 2 bases and J 6 bases, leaving 11 bases between the germline ends. The CDR3 spans 14 residues.